These 30 T cell receptor beta chains came from one sample sequenced in a study of shared clonotypes between healthy human individuals. Sequencing used immunoSEQ multiplex PCR; TCRdb keeps in-frame clones, though not all of them. The repertoire holds 450,000 to 500,000 clones, with 70% to 80% as singletons. Sequenced sample: PBMCs. The origin of the receptors is a woman in her forties in good health. Some clones in this sample may be carry-over from other donors' samples.

The rearrangement links TRBV2 to TRBJ1-3; D remains ambiguous. Between the trimmed V and J ends, which lost 7 bases and 0 bases, there was a span of 7 bases. The CDR3 has 13 amino acids. The germline V gene encodes CDR1 SNHLY and CDR2 FYNNEI. This CDR3 reads CASNQNSGNTIYF. The CDR3 bases are TGTGCCAGCAATCAGAACTCTGGAAACACCATATATTTT.

This chain uses TRBV7-3 with TRBJ2-5; possible D gene TRBD2, 6 bases. The closer fit of TRBJ2-7 to the DNA end suggests the J call may be wrong. This CDR3 has 15 amino acids. Germline V gives CDR1 SGHTA, CDR2 FQGTGA. The DNA of the CDR3 is TGTGCCAGCAGCCTCCCGGGAGTCTCGGCCTACGAGCAGTACTTC. This encodes CASSLPGVSAYEQYF.

The V gene is TRBV6-4, the J gene TRBJ2-1; 7 bases are a match to TRBD2. Germline CDR1 and CDR2: MRHNA and SNTAGT. This CDR3 is built from 17 residues. V shed 1 base and J 3 bases; nucleotides not matched to a gene: 9. This chain's CDR3 is CASSDYQRDPNYNEQFF. DNA for the CDR3: TGTGCCAGCAGTGACTATCAGCGGGACCCCAACTACAATGAGCAGTTCTTC.

V and J are TRBV2 and TRBJ2-2; D gene unclear. CDR1 is SNHLY and CDR2 is FYNNEI in the germline V gene. The CDR3 is 17 residues long. The V end was cut by 4 bases, the J end by 6 bases, with 21 bases between. The CDR3 DNA follows: TGTGCCAGCAGTGGGATACGTGGACGGGCGAGAGCCGGGGAGCTGTTTTTT. Residues: CASSGIRGRARAGELFF.

The table lists this clone with a few counts. The chain carries TRBV4-1 and TRBJ2-5; perhaps TRBD1 as D (6 bases). The germline V and J ends were trimmed by 3 bases and 3 bases, with 11 bases remaining between them. This CDR3 is 14 amino acids long. Germline V gene sequence: CDR1 MGHRA, CDR2 YSYEKL. The CDR3 loop reads CASSHATGKETQYF. CDR3 coding DNA: TGCGCCAGCAGCCACGCCACAGGGAAAGAGACCCAGTACTTC.

A word on this clone: Given a far larger clone just one base away, this is likely a sequencing read error. The chain employs TRBV7-9 and TRBJ1-2; perhaps TRBD1 as D (5 bases). The germline V gene encodes CDR1 SEHNR and CDR2 FQNEAQ (reference sequence). The CDR3 length is 14 residues. In DNA form, the CDR3 reads TGTGCCAGCGGCTTAATGTCGGGGGTCGGTGGCTACACCTTC. This translates into CASGLMSGVGGYTF.

In its sample, this clone was seen once. The rearrangement links TRBV5-1 to TRBJ2-2; TRBD1 is a possible D gene (6 bases). Per germline, CDR1 SGHRS and CDR2 YFSETQ. Trimming removed 1 base from V and 4 bases from J, with 11 bases in between. The CDR3 sequence is 15 residues long. CDR3 region: CASSLFQGTTGELFF. The DNA of the CDR3 is TGCGCCAGCAGCTTGTTTCAGGGGACCACCGGGGAGCTGTTTTTT.

The chain links TRBV11-1 to TRBJ2-6; 8 bases line up with TRBD1. The germline gives CDR1 SGHAT, CDR2 FQDESV (reference sequence). The CDR3 extends over 18 amino acids. Trimming took 7 bases from V and 0 from J; bases not matched to a gene: 11. The CDR3: CASTPGQGLLSGANVLTF. DNA of the CDR3: TGTGCCAGCACCCCCGGACAGGGTCTGCTCTCTGGGGCCAACGTCCTGACTTTC.

This clone was recorded a few times. The CDR3 nucleotides are TGTGCCAGTAGTATGGTGGAGGCTCAGCAGTACTTC. It specifies CASSMVEAQQYF. This sequence joins TRBV19 and TRBJ2-7; D might be TRBD2 (5 bases). The germline V gene encodes CDR1 LNHDA and CDR2 SQIVND (reference sequence). The length of the CDR3 is 12 residues. The V end lost 3 bases, the J end lost 8 bases, and 11 bases lay between the germline ends.

The V gene is TRBV18, the J gene TRBJ1-2; TRBD1 aligns across 7 bases. Germline V gene sequence: CDR1 KGHSH, CDR2 LQKENI. After removal of 3 bases from V and 4 bases from J, the junction contained 5 bases not matched to a gene. The CDR3 is made up of 14 amino acids. CDR3 loop: CASSPGNRGYGYTF. The CDR3, as DNA: TGTGCCAGCTCACCCGGGAACAGGGGCTATGGCTACACCTTC.

As regards this clone: The same CDR3 also results from other DNA sequences found in this sample. CDR3 sequence reads: CASSFRGSNTGELFF. DNA of the CDR3: TGTGCCAGCAGCTTTCGGGGCTCGAACACCGGGGAGCTGTTTTTT. V and J are TRBV11-2 and TRBJ2-2; D is tentatively TRBD1 or TRBD2 (5 bases each). The V gene lost 3 bases and the J gene lost 0 bases, with 8 bases spanning the gap. Germline CDR1 and CDR2: SGHAT and FQNNGV. CDR3 length: 15 amino acids. Full variable domain (missing parts from reference TRBV11-2 and TRBJ2-2): EAGVAQSPRYKIIEKRQSVAFWCNPISGHATLYWYQQILGQGPKLLIQFQNNGVVDDSQLPKDRFSAERLKGVDSTLKIQPAKLEDSAVYLCASSFRGSNTGELFFGEGSRLTVL.

The chain recombines TRBV2 with TRBJ1-5, with D unresolved. CDR3 size: 12 residues. V lost 7 bases and J 7 bases, leaving 11 bases between the germline ends. From germline, CDR1 is SNHLY and CDR2 FYNNEI. The CDR3: CASKGEEQPQHF. CDR3 bases: TGTGCCAGCAAGGGTGAAGAGCAGCCCCAGCATTTT. The full variable domain, with the rest looked up from reference TRBV2 and TRBJ1-5, is EPEVTQTPSHQVTQMGQEVILRCVPISNHLYFYWYRQILGQKVEFLVSFYNNEISEKSEIFDDQFSVERPDGSNFTLKIRSTKLEDSAMYFCASKGEEQPQHFGDGTRLSIL.

The gene calls are TRBV19 and TRBJ1-2; no definite D call. V was clipped by 3 bases and J by 2 bases, with 10 bases between them. This CDR3 is built from 14 residues. Germline values: CDR1 LNHDA, CDR2 SQIVND (reference sequence). CDR3 sequence reads: CASSIRVSNYGYTF. The CDR3 DNA sequence: TGTGCCAGTAGTATCCGCGTTTCAAACTATGGCTACACCTTC.

This clone was detected only once. J is TRBJ1-1 and V is TRBV18, with 8 bases identical to TRBD1. With V trimmed by 4 bases and J by 1 base, 8 bases remained unmatched. The CDR3 is 16 residues long. Per the germline V gene, CDR1 is KGHSH and CDR2 is LQKENI. The CDR3 spells CASSLLTTGANTEAFF. Written as DNA, the CDR3 is TGTGCCAGCTCACTCCTTACGACAGGGGCGAACACTGAAGCTTTCTTT.

The V call is TRBV7-2, the J call TRBJ2-7, with TRBD1 as a possible D gene (6 bases). The CDR3 consists of 14 residues. Trimming stripped 5 bases from V and 1 base from J, with 12 bases between. The germline CDR1 and CDR2 sequences are SGHTA and FQGNSA. The DNA for the CDR3 is TGTGCCAGCAGCGCAGGGGTCGGATCCTACGAGCAGTACTTC. It translates to CASSAGVGSYEQYF.

The J gene is TRBJ2-3, the V gene TRBV5-1; D is unclear. CDR1 and CDR2 (germline): SGHRS, YFSETQ. V was clipped by 0 bases and J by 0 bases, with 11 bases between them. This CDR3 contains 16 residues. The CDR3 spells CASSLGLLTSTDTQYF. Here the CDR3 DNA reads TGCGCCAGCAGCTTGGGACTCTTAACTAGCACAGATACGCAGTATTTT.

The rearrangement links TRBV10-3 to TRBJ2-2, with TRBD2 matching 8 bases. Germline V gene sequence: CDR1 ENHRY, CDR2 SYGVKD. V was pared by 1 base and J by 4 bases, with 5 bases of the junction left unmatched. CDR3 size: 16 residues. CDR3 residues: CAISEFSLAGTGELFF. CDR3 DNA: TGTGCCATCAGTGAGTTTTCGCTAGCGGGCACCGGGGAGCTGTTTTTT.

This chain joins TRBV5-1 and TRBJ2-2; no definite D call. Looked up from germline, CDR1 is SGHRS and CDR2 is YFSETQ. V dropped 2 bases and J dropped 5 bases, with 10 bases sitting between them. The CDR3 runs to 14 residues. Here the CDR3 reads CASSLGTTTGELFF. The CDR3 nucleotides read TGCGCCAGCAGCTTAGGCACAACTACCGGGGAGCTGTTTTTT. Full variable domain (outside the CDR3, taken from reference TRBV5-1 and TRBJ2-2): KAGVTQTPRYLIKTRGQQVTLSCSPISGHRSVSWYQQTPGQGLQFLFEYFSETQRNKGNFPGRFSGRQFSNSRSEMNVSTLELGDSALYLCASSLGTTTGELFFGEGSRLTVL.

J is TRBJ2-3 and V is TRBV30; TRBD2 might be the D (6 bases). The CDR3 length is 15 residues. The V gene's germline CDR1 is GTSNPN and CDR2 SVGIG (reference sequence). Trimming removed 0 bases from V and 0 bases from J, with 10 bases in between. The DNA for the CDR3 is TGTGCCTGGAGTGTACTAGGGACTAGCACAGATACGCAGTATTTT. Translating gives CAWSVLGTSTDTQYF. Together with reference TRBV30 and TRBJ2-3, the CDR3 gives the full variable domain: SQTIHQWPATLVQPVGSPLSLECTVEGTSNPNLYWYRQAAGRGLQLLFYSVGIGQISSEVPQNLSASRPQDRQFILSSKKLLLSDSGFYLCAWSVLGTSTDTQYFGPGTRLTVL.

This chain joins TRBV29-1 and TRBJ2-7, with D perhaps TRBD1 (5 bases). The CDR3 runs to 12 residues. V was clipped by 4 bases and J by 2 bases, with 9 bases between them. The germline CDR1 and CDR2 sequences are SQVTM and ANQGSEA. CDR3 nucleotide sequence: TGCAGCGTTGTTGAGACAGCCTACGAGCAGTACTTC. Translated: CSVVETAYEQYF.

In this sample, this clone turned up many times. The chain employs TRBV5-1 and TRBJ1-1, with D possibly TRBD1 on 6 matching bases. Germline V gives CDR1 SGHRS, CDR2 YFSETQ. The CDR3 totals 14 residues. V shed 5 bases and J shed 5 bases, with 16 bases lying between them. The CDR3 reads CASRLSGAETEAFF. The CDR3 DNA is TGCGCCAGCAGGTTATCAGGGGCAGAAACTGAAGCTTTCTTT.

This chain joins TRBV6-1 and TRBJ2-5, with D maybe TRBD2 (5 bases). Trimming took 2 bases from V and 8 from J, leaving 6 bases between them. Germline CDR1 is MNHNS and CDR2 is SASEGT. The CDR3 loop spans 11 amino acids. CDR3 coding DNA: TGTGCCAGCAGTGAACTAGCCACCCAGTACTTC. It codes for CASSELATQYF.

The V gene is TRBV11-3, the J gene TRBJ1-3, with 7 bases aligning to TRBD1. The germline CDR1 and CDR2 sequences are SGHNT and YENEEA. After removal of 5 bases from V and 8 bases from J, the junction contained 3 bases not matched to a gene. This CDR3 spans 12 amino acids. CDR3 loop: CASSKTGDTIYF. The DNA of the CDR3 is TGTGCCAGCAGCAAAACAGGGGACACCATATATTTT.

V usage is TRBV18 and J usage is TRBJ2-7; 8 bases map to TRBD2. This CDR3 has 16 amino acids. Germline CDR1 is KGHSH and CDR2 is LQKENI. The junction had 7 bases not matched to a gene; V was cut back by 0 bases and J by 3 bases. The CDR3 here is CASSPPLAGIGYEQYF. The CDR3 DNA reads TGTGCCAGCTCACCACCGTTAGCGGGAATAGGCTACGAGCAGTACTTC.

This chain uses TRBV28 with TRBJ2-2, with 7 bases aligning to TRBD1. V lost 7 bases and J lost 7; bases outside the gene matches: 9. CDR1 MDHEN and CDR2 SYDVKM come from the germline V gene. The CDR3 runs to 14 residues. The CDR3 sequence: CASTLRQGNGELFF. In DNA form, the CDR3 reads TGTGCCAGCACCCTTCGACAGGGAAACGGGGAGCTGTTTTTT.

The V call is TRBV2, the J call TRBJ2-1; D unclear. The CDR3 contains 14 residues. Germline V gene lookup returns CDR1 SNHLY and CDR2 FYNNEI. V lost 4 bases and J lost 4, with 11 bases in between. The CDR3 reads CASSAALGYNEQFF. The CDR3 nucleotides are TGTGCCAGCAGTGCTGCCCTAGGTTACAATGAGCAGTTCTTC.

This clone has a handful of counts. Other DNA sequences from this sample encode an identical CDR3 as well. This chain uses TRBV11-2 with TRBJ1-2, with no clear D. V lost 3 bases, J lost 2 bases, and 4 bases lay in between. The CDR3 has 12 residues. The germline gives CDR1 SGHAT, CDR2 FQNNGV. The CDR3 sequence: CASSFRNYGYTF. In DNA form, the CDR3 reads TGTGCCAGCAGCTTTAGAAACTATGGCTACACCTTC.

Regarding this clone: A read error is possible here, since a much larger clone lies one base away. The chain couples TRBV27 to TRBJ1-2, with D tentatively TRBD1 (5 bases). V was cut by 5 bases and J by 4 bases, with 8 bases left in between. The CDR3 totals 12 residues. Germline values: CDR1 MNHEY, CDR2 SMNVEV (reference sequence). CDR3 coding DNA: TGTGCCAGCAGTCTCCAGGGCTATGGCTACACCTTC. Its translation is CASSLQGYGYTF.

The chain combines TRBV5-1 with TRBJ1-4; 8 nucleotides match TRBD1. The trim removed 3 bases at V and 0 bases at J, leaving 10 bases unmatched. CDR1 and CDR2 (germline): SGHRS, YFSETQ. This CDR3 has 18 amino acids. The CDR3 loop reads CASSSPGTGTATNEKLFF. CDR3 bases: TGCGCCAGCAGCTCCCCCGGGACAGGAACGGCAACTAATGAAAAACTGTTTTTT.

The chain joins TRBV6-1 to TRBJ1-1; TRBD1 is a possible D gene (5 bases). CDR1 is MNHNS, CDR2 SASEGT, per germline. With 2 bases removed from V and 6 bases from J, the gap between germline ends came to 10 bases. CDR3 size: 13 residues. CDR3 DNA sequence: TGTGCCAGCAGTGAAAGGGGACGCTCTGAAGCTTTCTTT. It specifies CASSERGRSEAFF.